This TCR beta chain was captured by sequencing in a study of cytomegalovirus exposure and HLA in healthy donors. Study-wide results and caveats: Many donors shared some public TCRs, even though most TCR sequences were rare. In most subjects, TCR beta sequences reportedly gave accurate predictions of HLA-A and HLA-B alleles. Among TCR beta chains of equal frequency, HLA-associated ones were more clonally expanded in a later analysis.

At the time of sampling, donors were nominally healthy, though unrecorded immune exposures were likely. Vbeta (60) and Jbeta (13) primers were used in the PCR. Method: immunoSEQ multiplex PCR; TCRdb's copy keeps in-frame clones and lacks some. This sample has 150,000 to 200,000 clones; about 80% occur once, and the top ten carry over 2%. The CDR3 is made up of 14 amino acids. Germline loops: CDR1 MNHNS, CDR2 SASEGT. The V gene end was trimmed by 6 bases and the J gene end by 4 bases; junction bases not matched to a gene: 6. On this clone: What it binds is not known.

This clonotype was sampled from a woman in her twenties or thirties in good health and CMV-seronegative. The chain employs TRBV6-1 and TRBJ1-5; 7 nucleotides line up with TRBD1. Sequenced sample: PBMCs. CDR3 nucleotide sequence: TGTGCCAGCAGGGTGTCAGGGGGGAATCAGCCCCAGCATTTT. Translating gives CASRVSGGNQPQHF.